Listed here are 7 T cell receptor beta chains from one sample, sequenced in a study of technical replicates of blood from a handful of donors. Only in-frame clones appear in the TCRdb table, and some are missing; sequencing was by immunoSEQ multiplex PCR. The sample shows 40,000 to 60,000 clones, about 93% of them seen only once. What was sequenced was PBMCs. These receptors came from a human donor in good health. Some clones in this sample may be carry-over from other donors' samples.

V is TRBV7-9 and J is TRBJ2-7; possibly TRBD1 for D (6 bases). V gave up 5 bases and J gave up 11 bases, with 16 bases separating them. This CDR3 contains 12 residues. Germline CDR1 is SEHNR and CDR2 is FQNEAQ (reference sequence). The CDR3 DNA reads as TGTGCCAGCAGCCAAAACCGGGACAAGGAGTACTTC. Translated: CASSQNRDKEYF.

On this clone: The junction differs from germline at one of its ends, possibly a read error. At the DNA level, this CDR3 is encoded by other sequences in the same sample as well. The chain employs TRBV2 and TRBJ1-1; possibly TRBD1 for D (5 bases). Germline values: CDR1 SNHLY, CDR2 FYNNEI. CDR3 size: 13 residues. DNA for the CDR3: TGTGCCAGCAGTGACAGGGAATTCTCTGAGGCTTTCTTT. Translating it yields CASSDREFSEAFF.

This clone was counted a few times. The rearrangement uses TRBV6-4 and TRBJ2-3; 8 nucleotides line up with TRBD1. CDR1 MRHNA and CDR2 SNTAGT come from the germline V gene. The CDR3 length is 14 residues. V was pared by 6 bases and J by 1 base, with 3 bases of the junction left unmatched. This chain's CDR3 is CASSLTGGTDTQYF. CDR3 DNA: TGTGCCAGCAGCTTGACAGGGGGCACAGATACGCAGTATTTT.

This rearrangement joins TRBV7-6 to TRBJ2-5; 7 bases align to TRBD1. The CDR3 runs 16 residues. V shed 2 bases and J 6 bases; nucleotides not matched to a gene: 12. Germline CDR1 is SGHVS and CDR2 is FNYEAQ. The CDR3 DNA sequence: TGTGCCAGCAGCTTAATGATGAAGGGGGCGATCCAGACCCAGTACTTC. It is translated as CASSLMMKGAIQTQYF.

This chain joins TRBV5-1 and TRBJ2-2; D possibly corresponds to TRBD2 (6 bases). In germline, CDR1 is SGHRS, CDR2 YFSETQ. V was cut by 1 base and J by 6 bases, with 10 bases left in between. This CDR3 region has 14 residues. The CDR3 spells CASSLTGGSGELFF. CDR3 DNA: TGCGCCAGCAGCTTGACTGGGGGGTCCGGGGAGCTGTTTTTT. Filled out from reference TRBV5-1 and TRBJ2-2, the complete variable domain reads KAGVTQTPRYLIKTRGQQVTLSCSPISGHRSVSWYQQTPGQGLQFLFEYFSETQRNKGNFPGRFSGRQFSNSRSEMNVSTLELGDSALYLCASSLTGGSGELFFGEGSRLTVL.

This clone was seen just once. The V gene is TRBV27, the J gene TRBJ2-7; 8 nucleotides line up with TRBD2. Germline loops: CDR1 MNHEY, CDR2 SMNVEV (reference sequence). Trimming removed 5 bases from V and 0 bases from J; junction bases left unmatched: 3. The CDR3 spans 14 residues. This CDR3 reads CASSVGTSSYEQYF. CDR3 coding DNA: TGTGCCAGCAGTGTCGGGACTAGCTCCTACGAGCAGTACTTC.

J is TRBJ1-2 and V is TRBV2, with a weak D call TRBD1 (6 bases). Germline V lookup: CDR1 SNHLY, CDR2 FYNNEI. V dropped 7 bases and J dropped 1 base, with 10 bases sitting between them. CDR3 length equals 13 residues. CDR3 amino acids: CASTRQVNYGYTF. In DNA form, the CDR3 reads TGTGCCAGCACGAGACAGGTTAACTATGGCTACACCTTC. Together with reference TRBV2 and TRBJ1-2, the CDR3 gives the full variable domain: EPEVTQTPSHQVTQMGQEVILRCVPISNHLYFYWYRQILGQKVEFLVSFYNNEISEKSEIFDDQFSVERPDGSNFTLKIRSTKLEDSAMYFCASTRQVNYGYTFGSGTRLTVV.